The rows below give T cell receptor beta chains drawn from one sample of a study of T cells after yellow fever vaccination. In TCRdb, the 5' RACE reads were re-called with MiXCR into one record per CDR3 protein. Among more than 350,000 distinct CDR3 sequences listed, roughly 11% were seen once. The specimen comprised PBMCs, sampled on the day of the first yellow fever vaccination. Source of these receptors: a man between 18 and 35 years old who received the YFV17D yellow fever vaccine. The CDR3 runs from the conserved cysteine through the conserved F or W. A D gene is named only where the DNA matches it firmly. Expanded clones get a size class; other rows say once, few or many, or leave the size out.

V	J	size	D	CDR3	DNA
TRBV3-1	TRBJ2-1	few	.	CASSAREGPYNEQFF	TGTGCCAGCAGCGCCCGTGAGGGGCCCTACAATGAGCAGTTCTTC
TRBV20-1	TRBJ2-2	.	.	CSAFGGAAGELFF	TGCAGTGCTTTCGGGGGCGCGGCCGGGGAGCTGTTTTTT
TRBV4-1	TRBJ2-6	.	.	CASSQPRSRMGSGANVLTF	TGCGCCAGCAGCCAACCCCGAAGTCGGATGGGCTCTGGGGCCAACGTCCTGACTTTC
TRBV16	TRBJ2-5	.	.	CASSQYETQYF	TGTGCCAGCAGCCAATACGAGACCCAGTACTTC
TRBV7-2	TRBJ2-7	.	TRBD2	CASSLAPSGGAYEQYF	TGTGCCAGCAGCTTAGCGCCTAGCGGGGGGGCCTACGAGCAGTACTTC
TRBV5-1	TRBJ2-5	few	.	CASSRSLLQETQYF	TGCGCCAGCAGCCGAAGCCTTCTCCAAGAGACCCAGTACTTC
TRBV5-1	TRBJ2-5	few	.	CASSSEYSSVQETQYF	TGCGCCAGCAGCTCCGAGTACAGTAGCGTCCAAGAGACCCAGTACTTC
TRBV24-1	TRBJ2-3	few	.	CATSHGGTGTDTQYF	TGTGCCACCTCCCACGGGGGGACAGGCACAGATACGCAGTATTTT
TRBV7-2	TRBJ2-5	.	TRBD2	CASSLATSGGQETQYF	TGTGCCAGCAGCTTAGCGACTAGCGGGGGACAAGAGACCCAGTACTTC
TRBV5-1	TRBJ2-3	.	TRBD2	CASSFGLAGFEDTQYF	TGCGCCAGCAGCTTCGGTTTAGCGGGGTTTGAAGATACGCAGTATTTT
TRBV6-2/TRBV6-3	TRBJ2-3	few	.	CASSILRDNPDTQYF	TGTGCCAGCAGTATCCTCAGGGATAATCCAGATACGCAGTATTTT
TRBV20-1	TRBJ1-5	.	.	CSARTGGARQPQHF	TGCAGTGCTAGAACGGGGGGCGCAAGGCAGCCCCAGCATTTT
TRBV5-4	TRBJ2-5	.	TRBD2	CASGGGQETQYF	TGTGCCAGCGGGGGGGGCCAAGAGACCCAGTACTTC
TRBV5-1	TRBJ1-1	few	TRBD1	CASSFGTGVPTEAFF	TGCGCCAGCAGCTTCGGGACAGGGGTTCCCACTGAAGCTTTCTTT
TRBV12-3/TRBV12-4	TRBJ2-3	.	.	CASSPALDTQYF	TGTGCCAGCAGCCCCGCCTTGGATACGCAGTATTTT
TRBV4-2	TRBJ1-1	many	TRBD1	CASSQATGGLFTEAFF	TGTGCCAGCAGCCAAGCGACAGGGGGCTTGTTCACTGAAGCTTTCTTT
TRBV5-1	TRBJ2-5	few	.	CASCLTADPETQYF	TGCGCCAGCTGCCTAACGGCGGACCCAGAGACCCAGTACTTC
TRBV7-2	TRBJ1-1	few	.	CASSFSPLTVNTEAFF	TGTGCCAGCAGCTTTTCTCCCCTGACAGTGAACACTGAAGCTTTCTTT
TRBV19	TRBJ2-1	.	TRBD1	CASSEGATSYNEQFF	TGTGCCAGTAGTGAGGGGGCTACTTCCTACAATGAGCAGTTCTTC
TRBV10-3	TRBJ1-3	few	.	CATHGGNTIYF	TGTGCCACCCACGGTGGAAACACCATATATTTT
TRBV18	TRBJ1-1	.	.	CASSPDGNTEALF	TGTGCCAGCTCACCGGACGGAAACACTGAAGCTCTCTTT
TRBV12-3/TRBV12-4	TRBJ2-5	few	.	CASQIAKAETQYF	TGTGCCAGCCAAATTGCGAAGGCAGAGACCCAGTACTTC
TRBV6-1	TRBJ2-7	.	TRBD1	CASSQRPGTGSSYEQYF	TGTGCCAGCAGTCAACGCCCTGGGACAGGGAGCTCCTACGAGCAGTACTTC
TRBV20-1	TRBJ2-3	few	.	CSASGVGTYTDTQYF	TGCAGTGCTAGCGGGGTGGGGACTTACACAGATACGCAGTATTTT
TRBV6-5	TRBJ2-1	many	.	CASSYGQNPYNEQFF	TGTGCCAGCAGTTACGGACAGAATCCCTACAATGAGCAGTTCTTC
TRBV29-1	TRBJ2-1	.	TRBD2	CSVVGLAGVNEQFF	TGCAGCGTTGTGGGTCTAGCGGGGGTCAATGAGCAGTTCTTC
TRBV7-2	TRBJ1-2	many	.	CASSPGQTVNYGYTF	TGTGCCAGCAGCCCCGGACAGACCGTTAACTATGGCTACACCTTC
TRBV24-1	TRBJ2-6	few	TRBD1	CATSETPGQGYGANVLTF	TGTGCCACCAGTGAGACCCCGGGACAGGGGTACGGGGCCAACGTCCTGACTTTC
TRBV28	TRBJ1-5	.	TRBD1	CASSLGSGTGFVQPQHF	TGTGCCAGCAGTCTCGGATCCGGGACAGGGTTTGTGCAGCCCCAGCATTTT
TRBV7-2	TRBJ2-1	few	TRBD2	CASSLSRGAYNEQFF	TGTGCCAGCAGCTTAAGCCGGGGGGCCTACAATGAGCAGTTCTTC
TRBV5-1	TRBJ1-2	few	.	CASSPLPTDNYGYTF	TGCGCCAGCAGCCCGCTCCCTACGGACAACTATGGCTACACCTTC
TRBV5-4	TRBJ1-4	.	.	CASSMTGLEEKLFF	TGTGCCAGCAGCATGACAGGCTTGGAGGAAAAACTGTTTTTT
TRBV14	TRBJ1-6	many	.	CASSQGREYSPLHF	TGTGCCAGCAGCCAAGGAAGGGAGTACTCACCCCTCCACTTT
TRBV5-1	TRBJ2-2	.	.	CASSSTGSTGELFF	TGCGCCAGCAGCTCAACAGGGTCCACCGGGGAGCTGTTTTTT
TRBV12-3/TRBV12-4	TRBJ1-4	.	.	CASSFLGEKLFF	TGTGCCAGCAGTTTTTTAGGAGAAAAACTGTTTTTT
TRBV20-1	TRBJ1-2	.	TRBD1	CCASDVIRTGRIGYTF	TGCTGCGCTAGTGATGTTATTCGGACAGGTCGCATTGGCTACACCTTC
TRBV10-2	TRBJ2-7	few	.	CASSAPPTYEQYF	TGCGCCAGCAGTGCCCCACCCACCTACGAGCAGTACTTC
TRBV25-1	TRBJ1-2	few	.	CASSDGPYGYTF	TGTGCCAGCAGTGACGGCCCCTATGGCTACACCTTC
TRBV5-1	TRBJ2-2	many	TRBD2	CASSFAAGAVTGELFF	TGCGCCAGCAGCTTCGCAGCGGGGGCCGTTACCGGGGAGCTGTTTTTT
TRBV7-8	TRBJ1-6	.	.	CASSLVDRVGSPLHF	TGTGCCAGCAGCTTAGTGGATAGGGTGGGTTCACCCCTCCACTTT
TRBV7-4	TRBJ2-1	many	.	CASSLMGMCHNEQFF	TGTGCCAGCAGCTTAATGGGGATGTGCCACAATGAGCAGTTCTTC
TRBV20-1	TRBJ1-5	many	.	CSAHEGPGGPQHF	TGCAGTGCCCATGAGGGGCCCGGAGGGCCCCAGCATTTT
TRBV6-5	TRBJ2-2	few	.	CASSYRFGSANTGELFF	TGTGCCAGCAGTTACAGGTTCGGCTCTGCGAACACCGGGGAGCTGTTTTTT
TRBV27	TRBJ2-7	.	.	CASSSRGGYYEQYF	TGTGCCAGCAGTTCCCGGGGAGGTTACTACGAGCAGTACTTC
TRBV20-1	TRBJ1-6	few	.	CSARDPGAGNSPLHF	TGCAGTGCTAGAGATCCGGGGGCTGGAAATTCACCCCTCCACTTT
TRBV28	TRBJ2-6	once	.	CASSEYGTSSSGANVLTF	TGTGCCAGCAGTGAATACGGGACTTCTAGCTCTGGGGCCAACGTCCTGACTTTC
TRBV7-2	TRBJ1-4	many	.	CASSRSNPGWEGGMEKLFF	TGTGCCAGCAGCCGATCCAACCCGGGCTGGGAGGGGGGGATGGAAAAACTGTTTTTT
TRBV20-1	TRBJ1-6	.	.	CSAREGLAGTSPLHF	TGCAGTGCTAGAGAGGGTTTGGCAGGGACTTCACCCCTCCACTTT
TRBV28	TRBJ2-5	once	.	CASRRMGYQGSETQYF	TGTGCCAGCAGACGTATGGGATATCAGGGTTCGGAGACCCAGTACTTC
TRBV20-1	TRBJ1-2	few	.	CSARDPGRAVGGYTF	TGCAGTGCTAGAGATCCTGGGAGGGCGGTGGGGGGCTACACCTTC